What follows are 27 T cell receptor beta chains derived from one specimen sequenced in a study of T cell responses to AZD1222 COVID-19 vaccine. The method was immunoSEQ multiplex PCR; TCRdb's version includes in-frame clones alone and lacks a portion of them. The profile shows roughly 160,000 clones, approximately 93% of them singletons. Here the sequenced sample was peripheral blood, taken on day 0 of AZD1222 vaccination. The source is an adult in good health.

The CDR3 DNA reads as TGTGCCAGCAGTTTAGATGTGAGTCGGCAGTACTTC. This encodes CASSLDVSRQYF. The V call is TRBV12-3 or TRBV12-4, the J call TRBJ2-7; the D is unclear. This CDR3 is 12 amino acids long. Trimming took 1 base from V and 9 from J, leaving 10 bases between them.

The chain has TRBV10-3 and TRBJ1-5, with D possibly being TRBD1 (5 bases). The CDR3 is made up of 12 amino acids. Germline V gene sequence: CDR1 ENHRY, CDR2 SYGVKD. The V and J ends lost 11 bases and 2 bases respectively, with 10 bases between them. CDR3 protein: CASGQGNQPQHF. CDR3 nucleotides: TGTGCCTCAGGGCAGGGCAATCAGCCCCAGCATTTT.

This clone was seen a single time. This chain links TRBV5-3 with TRBJ2-3; D may be TRBD2 (6 bases). TRBV5-3 qualifies as an ORF whose function is uncertain. The CDR3 covers 14 residues. Trimming left V 10 bases short and J 2 bases short, with 17 bases between. The CDR3 DNA reads TGTGCCCCTTGGGGTAGCGGACTCACAGATACGCAGTATTTT. Residues: CAPWGSGLTDTQYF.

The V and J genes are TRBV4-2 and TRBJ1-2; tentative D call: TRBD1 (6 bases). The CDR3 contains 13 residues. Trimming stripped 0 bases from V and 6 bases from J, with 8 bases between. The germline V gene has CDR1 LGHNA and CDR2 YNFKEQ. The DNA for the CDR3 is TGTGCCAGCAGCCAAGAGCGACAGGATGGCTACACCTTC. Protein product: CASSQERQDGYTF.

This clone was observed a handful of times. The rearrangement links TRBV6-5 to TRBJ2-7, with D perhaps TRBD2 (5 bases). The germline V gene encodes CDR1 MNHEY and CDR2 SVGAGI. CDR3 length: 14 amino acids. Trimming pared 11 bases from V and 4 bases from J, leaving 21 bases between. CDR3 sequence: CASRRSGDGYEQYF. For the CDR3, the DNA is TGTGCCTCTCGGCGGTCCGGGGATGGGTACGAGCAGTACTTC.

V gene TRBV3-1 (or the pseudogene TRBV3-2) combines with J gene TRBJ1-6; D is unresolved. CDR1 is LGHDT and CDR2 is YNNKEL in the germline V gene (reference sequence). The CDR3 has 15 amino acids. V lost 0 bases and J lost 8, with 11 bases in between. CDR3 DNA sequence: TGTGCCAGCAGCCAAGATTACGGATCCCATTCACCCCTCCACTTT. Protein product: CASSQDYGSHSPLHF.

The chain is built from TRBV9 and TRBJ1-5; the match to TRBD1 covers 7 bases. J gave up 4 bases and V 3 bases, and 7 bases lay outside the gene matches. The CDR3 length is 15 residues. Germline V lookup: CDR1 SGDLS, CDR2 YYNGEE. The CDR3 sequence: CASSERGLGNQPQHF. DNA for the CDR3: TGTGCCAGCAGCGAGAGGGGGCTGGGAAATCAGCCCCAGCATTTT.

V is TRBV7-6 and J is TRBJ2-2; D could derive from TRBD1 or TRBD2 (7 bases each). V lost 2 bases and J 5 bases, leaving 12 bases between the germline ends. The CDR3 loop spans 15 amino acids. Germline V CDR1 and CDR2: SGHVS, FNYEAQ. CDR3 nucleotides: TGTGCCAGCAGCTTACAGGGGGGGAGTACCGGGGAGCTGTTTTTT. Protein sequence: CASSLQGGSTGELFF. Looking up the rest from reference TRBV7-6 and TRBJ2-2 gives the full variable domain: GAGVSQSPRYKVTKRGQDVALRCDPISGHVSLYWYRQALGQGPEFLTYFNYEAQQDKSGLPNDRFSAERPEGSISTLTIQRTEQRDSAMYRCASSLQGGSTGELFFGEGSRLTVL.

The chain couples TRBV6-5 to TRBJ1-1, with unresolved D. Trimming took 2 bases from V and 5 from J, leaving 15 bases between them. Germline V gene sequence: CDR1 MNHEY, CDR2 SVGAGI. This CDR3 is 15 amino acids long. Written as DNA, the CDR3 is TGTGCCAGCAGTTACGGGATTGCGTCGGTGACTGAAGCTTTCTTT. It codes for CASSYGIASVTEAFF.

V is TRBV7-9 and J is TRBJ1-1; D remains unclear. V lost 4 bases, J lost 3 bases, and 3 bases lay in between. CDR1 SEHNR and CDR2 FQNEAQ come from the germline V gene (reference sequence). The CDR3 extends over 11 amino acids. The CDR3: CASSSYTEAFF. The CDR3 bases are TGTGCCAGCAGCTCCTACACTGAAGCTTTCTTT.

The rearrangement uses TRBV19 and TRBJ1-1, with 8 positions matching TRBD1. The CDR3 extends over 14 amino acids. The junction had 9 bases not matched to a gene; V was cut back by 4 bases and J by 8 bases. Germline V CDR1 and CDR2: LNHDA, SQIVND (reference sequence). For the CDR3, the DNA is TGTGCCAGTAGTACCGGCTCGACAGGGGACGAAGCTTTCTTT. It translates to CASSTGSTGDEAFF.

The V call is TRBV2, the J call TRBJ2-7; maybe TRBD2 (6 bases). The CDR3 covers 14 residues. Germline CDR1 reads SNHLY; CDR2 reads FYNNEI. Trimming removed 2 bases at V and 0 bases at J, with 8 bases between. CDR3 bases: TGTGCCAGCAGTGAAACTAGCTACTCCTACGAGCAGTACTTC. This encodes CASSETSYSYEQYF.

The chain employs TRBV6-2 or TRBV6-3 and TRBJ1-2; D remains unclear. Germline lookup yields CDR1 MNHEY and CDR2 SVGEGT. This CDR3 spans 15 amino acids. V was pared by 6 bases and J by 5 bases, with 19 bases between. CDR3 sequence reads: CASSRPPGVGYGYTF. CDR3 DNA sequence: TGTGCCAGCAGCCGCCCTCCGGGAGTAGGGTATGGCTACACCTTC.

The rearrangement uses TRBV13 and TRBJ1-6; possibly TRBD1 for D (5 bases). V lost 0 bases and J 6 bases, leaving 9 bases between the germline ends. CDR3 length: 15 amino acids. CDR1 is PRHDT, CDR2 FYEKMQ, per germline (reference sequence). This CDR3 reads CASSLGGVGNSPLHF. For the CDR3, the DNA is TGTGCCAGCAGCTTAGGAGGGGTGGGTAATTCACCCCTCCACTTT.

This clone was detected once. The DNA for the CDR3 is TGTGCCAGCAGCCAAGATTTGGGGACTTACACCACGATCTACGAGCAGTACTTC. It specifies CASSQDLGTYTTIYEQYF. The chain is built from TRBV4-2 and TRBJ2-7, with D perhaps TRBD2 (6 bases). CDR3 length: 18 amino acids. Between the trimmed V and J ends, which lost 0 bases and 3 bases, there was a span of 21 bases. Germline lookup yields CDR1 LGHNA and CDR2 YNFKEQ.

The rearrangement joins TRBV7-2 to TRBJ1-2; TRBD1 agrees at 7 bases. There are 14 residues in the CDR3. V lost 3 bases, J lost 5 bases, and 6 bases stayed unmatched. Germline CDR1 SGHTA, CDR2 FQGNSA. CDR3 sequence (DNA): TGTGCCAGCAGCTTCACACAGGGGCCTTATGGCTACACCTTC. Translation gives CASSFTQGPYGYTF.

This clone was detected once. The CDR3 DNA sequence: TGTGCCAGTTACCCTTGGGGGGACTACACTGAAGCTTTCTTT. It specifies CASYPWGDYTEAFF. The chain links TRBV19 to TRBJ1-1; weak D call: TRBD1 (5 bases). Germline CDR1 LNHDA, CDR2 SQIVND (reference sequence). This CDR3 spans 14 amino acids. Trimming removed 8 bases at V and 3 bases at J, with 16 bases between.

The rearrangement joins TRBV5-1 to TRBJ2-5, with D unresolved. There are 11 residues in the CDR3. Germline V gene sequence: CDR1 SGHRS, CDR2 YFSETQ. Trimming shortened V by 4 bases and J by 1 base, and 2 bases separated the two germline ends. The DNA of the CDR3 is TGCGCCAGCAGCATCCAAGAGACCCAGTACTTC. Translation: CASSIQETQYF. Full variable domain (rest looked up from reference TRBV5-1 and TRBJ2-5): KAGVTQTPRYLIKTRGQQVTLSCSPISGHRSVSWYQQTPGQGLQFLFEYFSETQRNKGNFPGRFSGRQFSNSRSEMNVSTLELGDSALYLCASSIQETQYFGPGTRLLVL.

The V and J genes are TRBV29-1 and TRBJ2-3; tentatively, D is TRBD2 (7 bases). Trimming left V 3 bases short and J 3 bases short, with 16 bases between. The length of the CDR3 is 15 residues. Per the germline V gene, CDR1 is SQVTM and CDR2 is ANQGSEA. CDR3 residues: CSVDSGGAGTDTQYF. The CDR3 DNA reads TGCAGCGTTGATAGTGGGGGGGCCGGGACAGATACGCAGTATTTT.

V is TRBV19 and J is TRBJ2-5; possibly TRBD2 for D (7 bases). The V gene's germline CDR1 is LNHDA and CDR2 SQIVND (reference sequence). Trimming took 2 bases from V and 4 from J, leaving 14 bases between them. The CDR3 contains 15 residues. In nucleotides, the CDR3 is TGTGCCAGTAGTATATCCGGGGGGCGCCGAGAGACCCAGTACTTC. Amino acids: CASSISGGRRETQYF.

The rearrangement links TRBV2 to TRBJ2-5; D might be TRBD1 (6 bases). Per the germline V gene, CDR1 is SNHLY and CDR2 is FYNNEI. V dropped 6 bases and J dropped 1 base, with 15 bases sitting between them. The CDR3 sequence is 15 residues long. In DNA form, the CDR3 reads TGTGCCAGCAGCTTTATACAGGGTCCCCAAGAGACCCAGTACTTC. Residues: CASSFIQGPQETQYF.

V is TRBV28 and J is TRBJ1-2; D is unclear. There are 14 residues in the CDR3. V dropped 6 bases and J dropped 3 bases, with 14 bases sitting between them. Germline V CDR1 and CDR2: MDHEN, SYDVKM. CDR3 region: CASRTPGLDYGYTF. CDR3 nucleotides: TGTGCCAGCAGGACCCCGGGATTGGACTATGGCTACACCTTC.

V and J are TRBV7-2 and TRBJ1-1; tentatively, D is TRBD1 (5 bases). There are 14 residues in the CDR3. The V end was cut by 5 bases, the J end by 5 bases, with 15 bases between. Per germline, CDR1 SGHTA and CDR2 FQGNSA. The CDR3 sequence is CASSPPPGRTEAFF. The CDR3 bases are TGTGCCAGCAGCCCCCCGCCGGGGCGGACTGAAGCTTTCTTT.

The V gene is TRBV3-1 (or the pseudogene TRBV3-2), the J gene TRBJ1-1; no definite D call. Germline values: CDR1 LGHDT, CDR2 YNNKEL (reference sequence). CDR3 length: 13 residues. V lost 1 base and J 5 bases, leaving 8 bases between the germline ends. The DNA for the CDR3 is TGTGCCAGCAGCCAAGGACTCAGAACTGAAGCTTTCTTT. Residues: CASSQGLRTEAFF.

The chain employs TRBV7-2 and TRBJ1-1, with D hard to call. The germline V and J ends were trimmed by 1 base and 1 base, with 10 bases remaining between them. CDR3 size: 15 residues. The germline CDR1 and CDR2 sequences are SGHTA and FQGNSA. The CDR3 sequence: CASSLGFWGNTEAFF. CDR3 nucleotide sequence: TGTGCCAGCAGCTTAGGGTTCTGGGGGAACACTGAAGCTTTCTTT.

The genes are TRBV6-2 or TRBV6-3 and TRBJ2-7, with 9 bases fitting TRBD1. Per the germline V gene, CDR1 is MNHEY and CDR2 is SVGEGT. CDR3 length equals 13 residues. V lost 1 base to trimming and J lost 10 bases; unmatched junction nucleotides: 5. CDR3 amino acids: CASSYWDREFQYF. The CDR3 nucleotides are TGTGCCAGCAGTTACTGGGACAGGGAATTTCAGTACTTC.

The chain employs TRBV3-1 (or the pseudogene TRBV3-2) and TRBJ1-1, with 8 bases lining up with TRBD1. Germline CDR1 LGHDT, CDR2 YNNKEL (reference sequence). The junction had 6 bases not matched to a gene; V was cut back by 5 bases and J by 10 bases. The CDR3 totals 12 residues. CDR3 sequence (DNA): TGTGCCAGCAGCAATCCAGGGGGCTCAGCTTTCTTT. Residues: CASSNPGGSAFF.